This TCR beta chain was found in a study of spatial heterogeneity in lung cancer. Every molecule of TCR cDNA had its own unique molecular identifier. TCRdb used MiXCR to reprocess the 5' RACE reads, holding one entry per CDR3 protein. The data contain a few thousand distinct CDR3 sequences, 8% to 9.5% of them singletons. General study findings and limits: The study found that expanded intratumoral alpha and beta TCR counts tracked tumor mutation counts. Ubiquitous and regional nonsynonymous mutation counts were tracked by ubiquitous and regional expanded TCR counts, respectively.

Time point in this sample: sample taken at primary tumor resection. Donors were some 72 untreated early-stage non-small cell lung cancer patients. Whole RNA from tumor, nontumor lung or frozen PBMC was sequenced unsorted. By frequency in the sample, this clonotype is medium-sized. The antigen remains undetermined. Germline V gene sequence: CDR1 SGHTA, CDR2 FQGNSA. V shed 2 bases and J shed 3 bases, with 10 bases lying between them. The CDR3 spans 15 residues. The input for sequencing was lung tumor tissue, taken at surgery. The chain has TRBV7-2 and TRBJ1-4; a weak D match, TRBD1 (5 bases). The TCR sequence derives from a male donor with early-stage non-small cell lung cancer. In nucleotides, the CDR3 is TGTGCCAGCAGCTTACTGGGGGGATCTAATGAAAAACTGTTTTTT. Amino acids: CASSLLGGSNEKLFF.